This T cell receptor (beta chain) was identified during a study of blood T cell repertoires in COVID-19. Across the whole study: Specimens from acute and convalescent COVID-19 originated in the United States, Italy and Spain. T cells, B-cell-depleted T cells, or PBMCs supplied cDNA or gDNA.

The length of the CDR3 is 16 residues. The V segment lost 1 base and the J segment 1 base; nucleotides outside the gene matches: 4. Germline CDR1 and CDR2: SGHTA and FQGTGA. In the original analysis: Estimation of nucleated cell counts was performed using reference gene primer amplification. Profiling relied on immunoSEQ multiplex PCR, and the TCRdb table lists in-frame clones only, not all of them. The DNA gave D and trimming, while V, J and clone size come from that table. This sample has 95,000 to 150,000 clones; 55% to 75% occur once, and the top ten carry approximately 2%. Sequencing used peripheral blood. The sequence derives from a woman in her 70s with acute or convalescent COVID-19. V and J are TRBV7-3 and TRBJ2-3; 8 bases agree with TRBD2. The CDR3 protein is CASSLMPGGGTDTQYF. The CDR3 DNA is TGTGCCAGCAGCTTAATGCCCGGGGGGGGCACAGATACGCAGTATTTT.